This is a list of T cell receptor beta chains from one sample in a study of beta chain features in type 1 diabetes. Sequencing used immunoSEQ multiplex PCR; TCRdb keeps in-frame clones, though not all of them. The sample has 300,000 to 350,000 clones; roughly 14% are singletons. Sequencing used naive CD4+ T cells from blood. These receptors were collected from a young woman with type 1 diabetes. Both conserved end residues are trimmed from each CDR3. D genes are given only for firm matches.

D gene: .
J gene: TRBJ2-5
V gene: TRBV7-8
CDR3 protein: ASSLAEAVKTQY

D gene: .
J gene: TRBJ2-1
V gene: TRBV7-3
CDR3 protein: ASGHRGGNEQF

D gene: .
J gene: TRBJ2-1
V gene: TRBV9
CDR3 protein: ASSRGRGKYNEQF

D gene: TRBD1
J gene: TRBJ1-2
V gene: TRBV15
CDR3 protein: ATSRDLLAGGTNYGYT

D gene: TRBD2
J gene: TRBJ2-3
V gene: TRBV10-2
CDR3 protein: ASNLGLAGGARSTDTQY

D gene: TRBD1
J gene: TRBJ1-3
V gene: TRBV25-1
CDR3 protein: ASRDRASGNTIY

D gene: .
J gene: TRBJ1-1
V gene: TRBV11-3
CDR3 protein: ASSLGGEAF

D gene: .
J gene: TRBJ1-5
V gene: TRBV7-9
CDR3 protein: ASSFSGAVNQPQH

D gene: .
J gene: TRBJ1-5
V gene: TRBV27
CDR3 protein: ASSSGKGPQH

D gene: TRBD2
J gene: TRBJ2-1
V gene: TRBV5-8
CDR3 protein: ASSLGSGRAREQF

D gene: TRBD2
J gene: TRBJ2-7
V gene: TRBV29-1
CDR3 protein: SVARRLAGSYEQY

D gene: .
J gene: TRBJ2-1
V gene: TRBV20-1
CDR3 protein: SAKTRSEQF

D gene: .
J gene: TRBJ2-1
V gene: TRBV5-1
CDR3 protein: ASSLTGDSSYNEQF

D gene: TRBD2
J gene: TRBJ2-3
V gene: TRBV18
CDR3 protein: ASSPLSSGSTDTQY

D gene: TRBD2
J gene: TRBJ2-1
V gene: TRBV4-3
CDR3 protein: ASSHPGTSGGNEQF

D gene: .
J gene: TRBJ2-1
V gene: TRBV15
CDR3 protein: ATSRDQGLNEQF

D gene: .
J gene: TRBJ1-1
V gene: TRBV7-9
CDR3 protein: ASSRLTAGNTEAF

D gene: .
J gene: TRBJ2-7
V gene: TRBV29-1
CDR3 protein: SVVFRQGTYEQY

D gene: .
J gene: TRBJ1-3
V gene: TRBV29-1
CDR3 protein: SVEDLGNTIY

D gene: .
J gene: TRBJ2-1
V gene: TRBV6-5
CDR3 protein: ASSSTPLRSPSWF

D gene: TRBD2
J gene: TRBJ2-1
V gene: TRBV28
CDR3 protein: ASSPIRGLAGARSYNEQF

D gene: .
J gene: TRBJ1-2
V gene: TRBV30
CDR3 protein: AWSVGGYGYT

D gene: .
J gene: TRBJ2-4
V gene: TRBV27
CDR3 protein: ASRQLAKNIQY

D gene: TRBD1
J gene: TRBJ1-2
V gene: TRBV4-3
CDR3 protein: ASSQGGTGGAAYGYT

D gene: TRBD2
J gene: TRBJ2-7
V gene: TRBV7-9
CDR3 protein: ASSLSGGGYEQY

D gene: TRBD2
J gene: TRBJ2-5
V gene: TRBV10-2
CDR3 protein: ASSESSGGIGETQY

D gene: TRBD1
J gene: TRBJ1-4
V gene: TRBV4-3
CDR3 protein: ASSQELGQGNEKLF

D gene: TRBD2
J gene: TRBJ2-1
V gene: TRBV30
CDR3 protein: AWSVYRTSGYYNEQF

D gene: .
J gene: TRBJ1-1
V gene: TRBV5-1
CDR3 protein: ASSLGHSMNTEAF

D gene: .
J gene: TRBJ2-5
V gene: TRBV7-9
CDR3 protein: AGGQQETQY

D gene: TRBD1
J gene: TRBJ1-1
V gene: TRBV5-1
CDR3 protein: ASNTAPGQLNTEAF

D gene: .
J gene: TRBJ2-2
V gene: TRBV19
CDR3 protein: ASSISRSGELF

D gene: TRBD2
J gene: TRBJ2-1
V gene: TRBV11-2
CDR3 protein: ASSSGTSGKNEQF

D gene: .
J gene: TRBJ2-3
V gene: TRBV7-3
CDR3 protein: ASSLIPSPDTQY

D gene: .
J gene: TRBJ2-1
V gene: TRBV7-9
CDR3 protein: ASSLRVSIDEQF

D gene: .
J gene: TRBJ2-1
V gene: TRBV25-1
CDR3 protein: ASSEYRGRWGDEQF

D gene: .
J gene: TRBJ2-2
V gene: TRBV6-6
CDR3 protein: ASSYSGRGTGELF

D gene: .
J gene: TRBJ2-3
V gene: TRBV7-2
CDR3 protein: ASSPLTVTQY

D gene: TRBD2
J gene: TRBJ2-5
V gene: TRBV28
CDR3 protein: ASSSQLAGGTKKTQY

D gene: .
J gene: TRBJ2-3
V gene: TRBV10-3
CDR3 protein: AISETRDTQY

D gene: .
J gene: TRBJ2-2
V gene: TRBV5-4
CDR3 protein: ASSRRGRTGELF

D gene: TRBD2
J gene: TRBJ2-1
V gene: TRBV6-1
CDR3 protein: ASNSGTTYNEQF

D gene: .
J gene: TRBJ1-4
V gene: TRBV9
CDR3 protein: ASSVGGANEKLF

D gene: TRBD1
J gene: TRBJ1-2
V gene: TRBV7-9
CDR3 protein: ASSLAAGTGTFLT

D gene: .
J gene: TRBJ2-6
V gene: TRBV15
CDR3 protein: ATSRDPGGANVLT

D gene: .
J gene: TRBJ1-5
V gene: TRBV30
CDR3 protein: AWSVQVDQPQH

D gene: TRBD2
J gene: TRBJ2-1
V gene: TRBV9
CDR3 protein: ASSVSLTGASGRTYNEQF

D gene: TRBD1
J gene: TRBJ1-1
V gene: TRBV18
CDR3 protein: ASSPGTGGTEAF

D gene: TRBD1
J gene: TRBJ1-5
V gene: TRBV28
CDR3 protein: ASSLGQGGWQPQH

D gene: TRBD2
J gene: TRBJ2-7
V gene: TRBV10-3
CDR3 protein: AISESPGGYEQY

D gene: .
J gene: TRBJ2-1
V gene: TRBV18
CDR3 protein: ASSRFGESLNEQF

D gene: TRBD2
J gene: TRBJ2-5
V gene: TRBV7-7
CDR3 protein: ASSPRTSGGLETQY

D gene: .
J gene: TRBJ1-1
V gene: TRBV14
CDR3 protein: ASTRGLNTEAF

D gene: .
J gene: TRBJ2-1
V gene: TRBV5-1
CDR3 protein: ASSPRSYNEQF